This TCR beta chain was found in a study of neurological immune-mediated disorders. Notes on the study in general: Multiple sclerosis was found to have the least TCR clonal expansion, below healthy controls, and HTLV-1-associated myelopathy the most. CDR3 amino acid sequences found in expanded clones were never shared across subjects, suggesting private repertoires in all groups. There was no clinical or MRI feature that showed an association with the multiple sclerosis repertoire cluster.

5'RACE with 10-nucleotide random UMIs generated the cDNA. A single record per CDR3 protein comes from TCRdb applying MiXCR to the 5' RACE reads. The table shows just under 60,000 distinct CDR3 sequences, with 2% to 2.5% occurring only once. The V gene's germline CDR1 is DFQATT and CDR2 SNEGSKA (reference sequence). The CDR3 length is 13 residues. The J segment lost 4 bases and the V segment lost 6 bases, leaving 6 bases of the junction unmatched. Many counts were recorded for this clonotype. Its antigen is unidentified. This TCR was recovered from a middle-aged man with multiple sclerosis. The sequencing sample was made of PBMCs. The chain couples TRBV20-1 to TRBJ2-3; 8 nucleotides agree with TRBD2. The CDR3 region is CSAGAGAADTQYF. CDR3 sequence (DNA): TGCAGTGCCGGAGCGGGGGCCGCAGATACGCAGTATTTT.